The rows below give T cell receptor beta chains drawn from one sample of a study of T cells in Graves' hyperthyroidism and ophthalmopathy. TCRdb recomputed calls from the multiplex PCR reads with MiXCR, one row per CDR3 protein. Of more than 150,000 distinct CDR3 sequences listed, over 15% were seen once; the top ten hold about 31%. The sample comprised blood. The receptors were sampled from a woman between 50 and 59 years old with Graves' hyperthyroidism. Both conserved end residues are trimmed from each CDR3. The D gene is left open where the match is weak. Part of the rows lack a size; the others show once, few, many or a class for expanded clones.

j_gene: TRBJ2-3; abundance: many; d_gene: .; v_gene: TRBV12-3/TRBV12-4; CDR3aa: ASLFPGRGQLGYTQY
j_gene: TRBJ2-3; abundance: many; d_gene: TRBD2; v_gene: TRBV28; CDR3aa: ASSWGGGANTQY
j_gene: TRBJ1-1; abundance: many; d_gene: TRBD1; v_gene: TRBV9; CDR3aa: ASSVAQGGTEAF
j_gene: TRBJ1-2; abundance: few; d_gene: .; v_gene: TRBV5-1; CDR3aa: ASSPLNRVGGYT
j_gene: TRBJ2-2; abundance: many; d_gene: .; v_gene: TRBV27; CDR3aa: ASKRITGELF
j_gene: TRBJ2-1; abundance: many; d_gene: .; v_gene: TRBV27; CDR3aa: ASSPVGGPTYNEQF
j_gene: TRBJ2-7; abundance: .; d_gene: .; v_gene: TRBV28; CDR3aa: ASSFFIGGFGTPSYEQY
j_gene: TRBJ2-7; abundance: many; d_gene: .; v_gene: TRBV11-2; CDR3aa: ASTGLDFYEQY
j_gene: TRBJ2-7; abundance: .; d_gene: TRBD2; v_gene: TRBV7-2; CDR3aa: ASSTYGTTYEQY
j_gene: TRBJ2-7; abundance: many; d_gene: .; v_gene: TRBV20-1; CDR3aa: SALLHPIGSEQY
j_gene: TRBJ1-1; abundance: many; d_gene: .; v_gene: TRBV20-1; CDR3aa: SALEELNTEAF
j_gene: TRBJ2-5; abundance: many; d_gene: .; v_gene: TRBV11-2; CDR3aa: ASSPPGVRETQY
j_gene: TRBJ1-2; abundance: many; d_gene: .; v_gene: TRBV6-1; CDR3aa: ASSEVRGSYGYT
j_gene: TRBJ2-7; abundance: many; d_gene: TRBD1; v_gene: TRBV5-1; CDR3aa: ASSLQIRQGWAYEQY
j_gene: TRBJ1-6; abundance: many; d_gene: .; v_gene: TRBV7-2; CDR3aa: ASSLVRGLSSPLH
j_gene: TRBJ2-7; abundance: many; d_gene: TRBD2; v_gene: TRBV13; CDR3aa: ASSPSGGIYSYEQY
j_gene: TRBJ1-1; abundance: many; d_gene: TRBD1; v_gene: TRBV2; CDR3aa: ASSLTGTGTEAF
j_gene: TRBJ1-4; abundance: .; d_gene: .; v_gene: TRBV4-2; CDR3aa: ASSQAGTVRKLF
j_gene: TRBJ2-2; abundance: many; d_gene: .; v_gene: TRBV7-3; CDR3aa: ASSLAFGAGELF
j_gene: TRBJ2-7; abundance: many; d_gene: .; v_gene: TRBV5-6; CDR3aa: ASRYQGSPYEQY
j_gene: TRBJ2-3; abundance: many; d_gene: .; v_gene: TRBV7-9; CDR3aa: ASSLAQPGGPDTQY
j_gene: TRBJ1-1; abundance: many; d_gene: .; v_gene: TRBV12-3/TRBV12-4; CDR3aa: ASRGWGDFFSEAF
j_gene: TRBJ1-4; abundance: few; d_gene: .; v_gene: TRBV6-1; CDR3aa: ASGRTTNEKLF
j_gene: TRBJ2-7; abundance: many; d_gene: .; v_gene: TRBV6-1; CDR3aa: ASRRLNSSYEQY
j_gene: TRBJ1-1; abundance: many; d_gene: .; v_gene: TRBV7-8; CDR3aa: ASSPFTGTEAF
j_gene: TRBJ1-5; abundance: many; d_gene: .; v_gene: TRBV6-6; CDR3aa: ASSYGQNQPQH
j_gene: TRBJ1-5; abundance: many; d_gene: TRBD1; v_gene: TRBV20-1; CDR3aa: SASVPDRGLQPQH
j_gene: TRBJ2-5; abundance: many; d_gene: .; v_gene: TRBV9; CDR3aa: ASSVAGSQETQY
j_gene: TRBJ1-1; abundance: .; d_gene: .; v_gene: TRBV20-1; CDR3aa: SARDPGGRVGSITEAF
j_gene: TRBJ1-6; abundance: many; d_gene: .; v_gene: TRBV27; CDR3aa: ASSFRTYSPLH
j_gene: TRBJ2-7; abundance: few; d_gene: TRBD1; v_gene: TRBV2; CDR3aa: ASAPDRSLYEQY
j_gene: TRBJ2-7; abundance: many; d_gene: TRBD1; v_gene: TRBV27; CDR3aa: ASSLQGEAYEQY
j_gene: TRBJ1-2; abundance: many; d_gene: TRBD1; v_gene: TRBV7-9; CDR3aa: ASSLGQAFYGYT
j_gene: TRBJ1-2; abundance: many; d_gene: TRBD1; v_gene: TRBV4-1; CDR3aa: ASSQTGQLYGYT
j_gene: TRBJ1-2; abundance: .; d_gene: .; v_gene: TRBV28; CDR3aa: ASSSMEAADGYT
j_gene: TRBJ1-2; abundance: many; d_gene: .; v_gene: TRBV7-2; CDR3aa: ASSLEGWGYGYT
j_gene: TRBJ2-2; abundance: .; d_gene: TRBD1; v_gene: TRBV5-1; CDR3aa: ASSPPTGDVPGELF
j_gene: TRBJ2-1; abundance: .; d_gene: TRBD2; v_gene: TRBV15; CDR3aa: ATSSGGSDNEQF
j_gene: TRBJ2-6; abundance: many; d_gene: .; v_gene: TRBV7-3; CDR3aa: ASSPGRSGANVLT
j_gene: TRBJ1-5; abundance: .; d_gene: .; v_gene: TRBV7-8; CDR3aa: ASSVRDGGGVQPQH
j_gene: TRBJ1-3; abundance: many; d_gene: .; v_gene: TRBV3-1; CDR3aa: ASSQDERKTRGNTIY
j_gene: TRBJ1-1; abundance: few; d_gene: .; v_gene: TRBV13; CDR3aa: ASSSEQGIGTEAF
j_gene: TRBJ2-2; abundance: many; d_gene: .; v_gene: TRBV7-6; CDR3aa: ASSPDRRAHTGELF
j_gene: TRBJ1-5; abundance: many; d_gene: .; v_gene: TRBV19; CDR3aa: ASSPQNSNQPQH
j_gene: TRBJ1-1; abundance: many; d_gene: .; v_gene: TRBV7-3; CDR3aa: ASSLQTGGEAF
j_gene: TRBJ2-1; abundance: many; d_gene: TRBD1; v_gene: TRBV5-5; CDR3aa: ASSIGTVYNEQF
j_gene: TRBJ1-1; abundance: many; d_gene: .; v_gene: TRBV28; CDR3aa: ASSLWGGGSTEAF
j_gene: TRBJ2-4; abundance: .; d_gene: .; v_gene: TRBV20-1; CDR3aa: SARDRTAKNIQY